This entry lists 3 T cell receptor beta chains sequenced from one sample in a study of response to subunit inactivated influenza vaccine. MiXCR was run by TCRdb on the RT-PCR reads, yielding one entry per CDR3 protein. The data show some 550,000 distinct CDR3 sequences, under 30% seen once. These same records also appear under a second study, on T cells expressing NK-cell markers. This second report adds: Generation of TCR beta cDNA was performed by 5'RACE template switching incorporating UMIs.

The sample in question was CD4+ T cells sorted from PBMCs, obtained about 13 days after vaccination. The receptors were gathered from a man aged 50-60 years who received an inactivated influenza vaccine.

The J gene is TRBJ1-2, the V gene TRBV30; 8 nucleotides align to TRBD1. Germline loops: CDR1 GTSNPN, CDR2 SVGIG (reference sequence). The trim removed 7 bases at V and 1 base at J, leaving 5 bases unmatched. This CDR3 is 13 amino acids long. The chain's CDR3 is CALDRGFNYGYTF. The DNA of the CDR3 is TGTGCCTTAGACAGGGGTTTTAACTATGGCTACACCTTC.

This clonotype was detected many times. A read error may account for a junction end that differs from germline. The chain links TRBV7-8 to TRBJ2-3; D is perhaps TRBD2 (5 bases). Germline V gene lookup returns CDR1 SGHVS and CDR2 FQNEAQ. The CDR3 length is 12 residues. The CDR3 sequence is CASSLLADTQYF. The CDR3 DNA follows: TGCGCCAGCAGCTTACTAGCAGATACGCAGTATTTT.

The chain carries TRBV28 and TRBJ2-3; TRBD2 agrees at 8 bases. The V and J ends lost 5 bases and 0 bases, in that order; junction bases with no gene match: 4. The CDR3 runs to 15 residues. The germline CDR1 and CDR2 sequences are MDHEN and SYDVKM. The CDR3 bases are TGTGCCAGCAGTCGATCTAGCGGGAGCACAGATACGCAGTATTTT. Amino acids: CASSRSSGSTDTQYF.